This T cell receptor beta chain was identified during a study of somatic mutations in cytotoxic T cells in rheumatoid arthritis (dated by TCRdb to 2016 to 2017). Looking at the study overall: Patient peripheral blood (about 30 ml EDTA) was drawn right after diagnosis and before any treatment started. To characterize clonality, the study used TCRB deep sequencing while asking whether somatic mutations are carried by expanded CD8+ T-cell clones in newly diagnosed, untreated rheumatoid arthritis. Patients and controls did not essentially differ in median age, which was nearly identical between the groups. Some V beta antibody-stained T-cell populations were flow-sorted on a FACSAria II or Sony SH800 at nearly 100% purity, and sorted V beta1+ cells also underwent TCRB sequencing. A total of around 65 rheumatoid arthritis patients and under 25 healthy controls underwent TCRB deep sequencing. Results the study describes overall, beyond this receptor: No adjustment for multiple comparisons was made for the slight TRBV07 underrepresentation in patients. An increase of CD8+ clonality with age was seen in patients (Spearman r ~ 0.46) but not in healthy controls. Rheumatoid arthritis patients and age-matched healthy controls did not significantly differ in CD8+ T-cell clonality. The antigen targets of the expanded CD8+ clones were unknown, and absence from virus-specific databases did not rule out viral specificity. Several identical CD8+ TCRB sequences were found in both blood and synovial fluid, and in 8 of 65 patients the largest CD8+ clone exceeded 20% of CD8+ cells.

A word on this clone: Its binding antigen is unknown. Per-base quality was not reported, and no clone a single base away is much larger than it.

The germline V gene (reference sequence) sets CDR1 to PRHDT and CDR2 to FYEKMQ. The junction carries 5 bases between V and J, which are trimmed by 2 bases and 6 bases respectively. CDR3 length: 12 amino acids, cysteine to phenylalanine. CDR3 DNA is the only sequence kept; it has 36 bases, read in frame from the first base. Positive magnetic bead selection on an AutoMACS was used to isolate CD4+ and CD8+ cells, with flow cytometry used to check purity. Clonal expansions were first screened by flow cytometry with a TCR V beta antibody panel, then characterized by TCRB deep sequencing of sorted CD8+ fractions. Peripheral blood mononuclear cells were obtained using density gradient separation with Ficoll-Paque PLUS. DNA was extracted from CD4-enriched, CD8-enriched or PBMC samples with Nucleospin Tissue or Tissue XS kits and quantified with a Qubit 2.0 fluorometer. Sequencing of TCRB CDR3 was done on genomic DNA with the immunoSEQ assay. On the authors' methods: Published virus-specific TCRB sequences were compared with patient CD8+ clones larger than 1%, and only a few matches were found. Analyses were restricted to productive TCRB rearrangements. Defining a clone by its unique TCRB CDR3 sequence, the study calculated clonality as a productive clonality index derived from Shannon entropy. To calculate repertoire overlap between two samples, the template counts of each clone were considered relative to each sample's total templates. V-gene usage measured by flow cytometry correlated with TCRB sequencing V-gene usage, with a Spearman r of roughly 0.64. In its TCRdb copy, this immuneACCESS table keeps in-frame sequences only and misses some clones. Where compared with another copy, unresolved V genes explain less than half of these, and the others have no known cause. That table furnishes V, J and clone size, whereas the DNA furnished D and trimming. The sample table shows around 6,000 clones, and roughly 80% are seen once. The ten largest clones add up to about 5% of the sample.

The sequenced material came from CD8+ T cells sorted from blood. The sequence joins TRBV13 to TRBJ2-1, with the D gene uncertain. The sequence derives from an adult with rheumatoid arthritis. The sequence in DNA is TGTGCCAGCAGCTTATTAGGCAATGAGCAGTTCTTC. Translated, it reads CASSLLGNEQFF.